This TCR beta chain was recovered during a study of blood T cells in healthy people across ages (dated by TCRdb to between 2014 and 2017). Some background on the complete study: Template switching captured roughly one uniquely barcoded TCR beta cDNA molecule per two T cells in model experiments. Four age groups were formed from the donors: young (average approximately 16 years), middle-aged (around 41), aged (roughly 58) and long-lived (less than 85). Using deep sequencing normalized with unique cDNA molecular identifiers, the study measured how TCR beta repertoire diversity changes with age. To avoid experimental bias, donors of different ages were distributed randomly across sequencing lanes. Using the same blood draw, the study looked at two additional independent replicas of 1 million unique cDNA reads for two donors, one aged 18 to 29 and the other aged 80 or older.

V ends up 3 bases short and J 5 bases short, with an unmatched junction base count of 5. In the germline V gene, CDR1 corresponds to SQVTM and CDR2 to ANQGSEA. Inclusive of the bounding cysteine and phenylalanine, the CDR3 is 14 residues long. The retained sequence is limited to the CDR3, 42 bases, with the frame set at the first base. Donors were 40 or so systemically healthy Caucasian individuals from Russia aged roughly 6 to 100 years. Each donor gave 8 to 10 milliliters of peripheral blood, drawn into EDTA-treated Vacutainer tubes. Ficoll-Paque density-gradient centrifugation was used to isolate PBMCs, with at least 7 million per sample. Total RNA was extracted from PBMCs with Trizol reagent, with at least 5.5 micrograms obtained per sample. The percentages of naive CD45RAhigh/CD27high T cells were determined by flow cytometry on a PBMC aliquot from every donor. In regard to this clonotype: Its antigen is currently not known. No base quality values were provided; no much bigger clone lies one nucleotide off.

Receptors were amplified or captured by 5' RACE. The instrument given in TCRdb is Illumina HiSeq 2500. A second PCR of about 6 to 12 cycles was performed with a sample-barcoded 5' primer and a J-beta primer mix. Each TCR beta cDNA molecule received a unique molecular identifier from a template-switch 5' adaptor carrying 12 random nucleotides. At least 2.5 million CDR3-containing paired-end reads were obtained from each sample. All of the RNA was converted into first-strand cDNA using the Mint cDNA synthesis kit, with a TRBC-specific oligonucleotide serving as the primer. Following uracil-DNA glycosylase treatment, all cDNA underwent a first 18-cycle PCR with the universal primers M1SS and BC2_uni_R. The study's own analysis went as follows. Each sample was normalized by randomly selecting 1 million high-quality reads, each carrying a distinct molecular identifier. Reads with shared molecular identifiers were discarded instead of being binned into consensus sequences. MiTCR, run with a Q25 quality threshold and the strictest error-elimination algorithm, handled CDR3 identification, clonotype clustering and error correction. A nonparametric unseen species model using Euler transformation provided a lower-bound estimate of total TCR beta diversity. The public reads were run again by TCRdb, first through fastp at Q25 and then through MiXCR, and only productive beta chains were kept. Here each entry gathers all rows of one CDR3 protein and keeps the most common genes and DNA. Here the V and J calls rest on TCRdb's processing, not on the authors' analysis. In this sample the table shows some 1 million distinct CDR3 sequences, over 35% of which occur a single time. The ten largest clones capture about 19% of the sample.

Broader findings and caveats from the paper: Since profiling was done on bulk unsorted PBMCs, naive and antigen-experienced compartments could not be conclusively compared. Donor CMV infection status was unknown, potentially confounding age-related changes in expanded clonotypes. Estimates of total diversity based on one million sequenced T cells were regarded as lower bounds and as underestimates. Observed TCR beta diversity per million T cells fell roughly linearly with age, and a significant reduction was already apparent by age around 39. Compared with the aged group, more naive CD4+ T cells, fewer expanded clones and increased TCR diversity were shown by the long-lived group, suggesting age selection. A strong correlation was found between observed TCR beta diversity and the percentage of naive T cells measured by flow cytometry.

The sequence is built from TRBV29-1 and TRBJ2-5; 11 bases in the junction line up with TRBD2. Sequencing used blood. The source is an older woman in good health. In nucleotides, the sequence is TGCAGCGTTGATGCTAGCGGGAGGTTGGAGACCCAGTACTTC. Its translation is CSVDASGRLETQYF.